The clone carrying this T cell receptor beta chain showed up just once. Its specificity is not known. Time point reported: sample taken at primary tumor resection. Untreated early-stage non-small cell lung cancer patients, about 70 in total, were the donors. Extraction of whole RNA from tumor, nontumor lung or frozen PBMC preceded unsorted sequencing. TCRdb fed the 5' RACE reads into MiXCR, producing one record per CDR3 protein. The sample has 5,400 or so distinct CDR3 sequences, around a sixth seen once. The data belong to a study of spatial heterogeneity in lung cancer. General study findings and limits: Mutation counts in tumors were tracked by counts of expanded intratumoral alpha and beta TCRs. Coverage was estimated at roughly 7% of tumor T cells for alpha chains and more than 11% for beta chains. Ubiquitous and regional nonsynonymous mutations were each tracked by the matching count of ubiquitous or regional expanded TCRs.

Germline V gives CDR1 SGHRS, CDR2 YFSETQ. This CDR3 spans 15 amino acids. Trimming took off 6 bases at V and 4 bases at J, with 19 bases between the two ends. The sample was lung tumor tissue, taken at surgery. This rearrangement joins TRBV5-1 to TRBJ1-2; D gene unclear. This TCR came from a male donor with early-stage non-small cell lung cancer. CDR3 coding DNA: TGCGCCAGCAACTATGACTATACTAAAAGCTATGGCTACACCTTC. Its protein product is CASNYDYTKSYGYTF.